This TCR beta chain was found in a study of CD8 T cells in Susac syndrome. Sequencing of TCR beta was carried out in blood CD8+ and CD4+ T cells. It was negative isolation that provided the CD8+ and CD4+ T cells, whereas TEMRA cells were enriched by FACS. Random hexamers were used to reverse transcribe roughly 0.45 to 1 ug of RNA. TCRdb re-derived calls from the immunoSEQ multiplex PCR reads in MiXCR, one entry per CDR3 protein. The sample yields roughly 170,000 distinct CDR3 sequences, 90% to 95% seen once. The V gene end was trimmed by 5 bases and the J gene end by 16 bases; junction bases not matched to a gene: 8. The CDR3 consists of 11 residues. Germline assignment: CDR1 DFQATT and CDR2 SNEGSKA (reference sequence).

This chain joins TRBV20-1 and TRBJ2-1; the match to TRBD2 covers 10 bases. Sequenced input: CD4+ T cells from PBMCs. This clonotype was obtained from a human donor with multiple sclerosis. CDR3 sequence (DNA): TGCAGTGCTCCGAGCGGGAGGGGGGCCTTCTTC. Encoded protein: CSAPSGRGAFF.